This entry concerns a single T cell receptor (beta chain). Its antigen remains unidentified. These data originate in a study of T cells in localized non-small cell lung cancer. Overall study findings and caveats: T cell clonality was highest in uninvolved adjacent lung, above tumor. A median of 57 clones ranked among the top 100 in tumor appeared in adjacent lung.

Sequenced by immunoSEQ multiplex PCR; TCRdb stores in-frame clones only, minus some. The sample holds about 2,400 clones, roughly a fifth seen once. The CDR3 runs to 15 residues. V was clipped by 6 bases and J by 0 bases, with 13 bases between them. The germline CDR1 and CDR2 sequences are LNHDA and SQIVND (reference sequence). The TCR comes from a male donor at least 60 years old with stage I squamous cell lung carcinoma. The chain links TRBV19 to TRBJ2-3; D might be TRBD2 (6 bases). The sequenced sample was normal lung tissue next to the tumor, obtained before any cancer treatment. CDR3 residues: CASRISGPSTDTQYF. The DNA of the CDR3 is TGTGCCAGTAGGATAAGCGGGCCGAGCACAGATACGCAGTATTTT.